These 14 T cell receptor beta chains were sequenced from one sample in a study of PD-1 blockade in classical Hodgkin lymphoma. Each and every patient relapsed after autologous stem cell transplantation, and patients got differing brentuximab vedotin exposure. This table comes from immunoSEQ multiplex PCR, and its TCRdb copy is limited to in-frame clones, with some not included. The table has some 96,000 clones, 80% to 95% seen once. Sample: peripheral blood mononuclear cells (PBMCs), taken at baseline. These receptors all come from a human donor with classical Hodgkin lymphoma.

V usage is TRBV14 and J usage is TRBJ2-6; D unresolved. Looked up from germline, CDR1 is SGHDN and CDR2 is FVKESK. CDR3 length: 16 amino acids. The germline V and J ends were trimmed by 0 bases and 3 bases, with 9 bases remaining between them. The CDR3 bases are TGTGCCAGCAGCCAAGATACTGGGATTGGGGCCAACGTCCTGACTTTC. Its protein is CASSQDTGIGANVLTF.

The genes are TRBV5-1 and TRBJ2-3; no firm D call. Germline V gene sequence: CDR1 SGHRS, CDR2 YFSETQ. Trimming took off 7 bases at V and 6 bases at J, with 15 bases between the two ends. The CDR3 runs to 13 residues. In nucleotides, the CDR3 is TGCGCCAGCGGGCGCGATTCGACGGATACGCAGTATTTT. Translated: CASGRDSTDTQYF.

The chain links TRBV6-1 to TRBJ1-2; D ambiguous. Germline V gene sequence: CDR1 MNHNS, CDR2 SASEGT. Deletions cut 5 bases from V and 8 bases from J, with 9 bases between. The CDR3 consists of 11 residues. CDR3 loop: CASSYAGGYTF. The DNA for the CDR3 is TGTGCCAGCAGTTATGCCGGAGGCTACACCTTC.

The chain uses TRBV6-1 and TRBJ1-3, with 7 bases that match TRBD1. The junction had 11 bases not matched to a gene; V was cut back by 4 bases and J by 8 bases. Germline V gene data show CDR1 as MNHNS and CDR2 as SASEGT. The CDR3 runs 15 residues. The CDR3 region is CASSGVRGRIDTIYF. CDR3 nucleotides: TGTGCCAGCAGTGGGGTCAGGGGGAGGATAGACACCATATATTTT.

The CDR3 loop is CASSGRGLYEKLFF. CDR3 in DNA: TGTGCCAGCAGCGGCCGAGGACTTTATGAAAAACTGTTTTTT. The V gene is TRBV5-6, the J gene TRBJ1-4; D is uncertain. The CDR3 sequence is 14 residues long. Trimming took 4 bases from V and 6 from J, leaving 13 bases between them. Germline V gene sequence: CDR1 SGHDT, CDR2 YYEEEE.

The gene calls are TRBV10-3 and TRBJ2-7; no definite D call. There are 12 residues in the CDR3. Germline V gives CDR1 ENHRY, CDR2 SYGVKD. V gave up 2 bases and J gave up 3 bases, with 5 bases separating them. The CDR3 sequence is CAISEGVYEQYF. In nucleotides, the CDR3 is TGTGCCATCAGTGAGGGCGTCTACGAGCAGTACTTC.

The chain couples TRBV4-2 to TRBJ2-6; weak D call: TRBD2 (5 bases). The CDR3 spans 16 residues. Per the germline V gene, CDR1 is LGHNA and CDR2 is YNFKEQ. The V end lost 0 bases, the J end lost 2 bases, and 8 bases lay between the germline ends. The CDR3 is CASSQDNGAGANVLTF. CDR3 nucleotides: TGTGCCAGCAGCCAAGATAACGGGGCTGGGGCCAACGTCCTGACTTTC.

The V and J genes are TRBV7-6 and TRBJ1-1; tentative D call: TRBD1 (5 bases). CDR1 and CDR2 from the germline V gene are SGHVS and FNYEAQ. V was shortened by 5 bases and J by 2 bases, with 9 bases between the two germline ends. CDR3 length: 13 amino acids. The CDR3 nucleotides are TGTGCCAGCAGCCGCGGGACCAACACTGAAGCTTTCTTT. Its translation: CASSRGTNTEAFF.

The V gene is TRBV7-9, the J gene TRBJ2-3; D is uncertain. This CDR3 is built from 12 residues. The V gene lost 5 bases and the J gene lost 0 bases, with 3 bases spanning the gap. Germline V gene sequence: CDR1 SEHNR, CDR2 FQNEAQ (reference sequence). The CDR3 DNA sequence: TGTGCCAGCAGCCTCAGCACAGATACGCAGTATTTT. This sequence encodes CASSLSTDTQYF.

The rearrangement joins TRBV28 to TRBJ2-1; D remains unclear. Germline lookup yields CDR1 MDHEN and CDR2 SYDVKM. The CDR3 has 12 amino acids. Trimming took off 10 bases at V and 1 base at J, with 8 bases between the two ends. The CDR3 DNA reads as TGTGCCACATTAGCTTCCTACAATGAGCAGTTCTTC. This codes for CATLASYNEQFF.

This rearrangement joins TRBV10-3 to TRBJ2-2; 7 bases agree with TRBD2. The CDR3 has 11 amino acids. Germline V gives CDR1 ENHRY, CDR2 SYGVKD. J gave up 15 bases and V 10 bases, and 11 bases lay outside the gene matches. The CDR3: CATGLAGRVFF. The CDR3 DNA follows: TGTGCCACAGGACTCGCAGGGAGGGTGTTTTTT.

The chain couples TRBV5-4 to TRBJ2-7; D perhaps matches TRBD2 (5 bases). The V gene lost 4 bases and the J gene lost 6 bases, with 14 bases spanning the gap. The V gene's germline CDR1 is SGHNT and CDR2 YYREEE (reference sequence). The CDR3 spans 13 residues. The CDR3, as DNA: TGTGCCAGCAGCCCGAGTTCGGGGTTCGAGCAGTACTTC. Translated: CASSPSSGFEQYF.

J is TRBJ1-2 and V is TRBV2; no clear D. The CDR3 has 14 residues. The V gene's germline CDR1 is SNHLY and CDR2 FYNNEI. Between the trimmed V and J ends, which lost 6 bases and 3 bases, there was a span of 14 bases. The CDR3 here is CASRARTEHYGYTF. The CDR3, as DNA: TGTGCCAGCAGAGCCCGGACGGAACACTATGGCTACACCTTC.

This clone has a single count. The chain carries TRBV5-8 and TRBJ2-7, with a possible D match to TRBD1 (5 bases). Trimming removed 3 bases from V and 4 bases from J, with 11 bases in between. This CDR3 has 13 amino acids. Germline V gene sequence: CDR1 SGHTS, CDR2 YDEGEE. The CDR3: CASSWTHAYEQYF. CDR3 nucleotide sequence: TGTGCCAGCAGCTGGACACACGCGTACGAGCAGTACTTC.